This T cell receptor (beta chain) is drawn from a study of human T cells and chemical hapten exposure (dated by TCRdb to the early 2020s). Broadly, across the study: For sensitization, 2% DPC in acetone was applied to a roughly 2 cm by roughly 2 cm area of upper inner arm skin. Throughout the study period of around 24 weeks, patients also received therapeutic DPC doses to the scalp every week. Patch testing was done on the upper back using Finn chambers containing 0.01% DPC, and results were scored after 6 days according to International Contact Dermatitis Research Group standards. Most of the patients in the cohort were female, and the cohort covered alopecia areata with under or over 50% scalp involvement, alopecia totalis and alopecia universalis. The libraries were sequenced as a pool, and the TCR yield per sample differed mostly because of small variations in library volumes within the pool. The study tracked peripheral blood TCR repertoire changes in vivo during primary and secondary sensitization to the hapten diphenylcyclopropenone (DPC) in alopecia patients. Patient blood was sampled pre-sensitization (week 0) and at 2, 6 and about 24 weeks after DPC sensitization. Blood for TCR sequencing was provided by twenty-nine alopecia patients at one to four time points (pre-sensitization, 2, 6 and 24 weeks). Both TCR alpha and TCR beta chains were sequenced from each blood RNA sample.

According to the germline V gene, CDR1 reads SQVTM and CDR2 reads ANQGSEA. There are 14 amino acids in the CDR3, from cysteine to phenylalanine inclusive. Just CDR3 DNA is preserved here, 42 bases in frame from base 1. Trimming at the junction amounts to 4 bases on V and 5 bases on J, and the germline ends lie 17 bases apart. This clonotype was observed at least ten times. No antigen is known for it. One base away there is no much larger clone; base qualities are not given. The time point label, read with the paper, signifies: patch test 1, 2 weeks after DPC sensitization. The treatment or condition label, as the study defines it: therapeutic diphenylcyclopropenone sensitization with weekly scalp DPC. Total RNA was extracted from unfractionated whole blood that had been collected in Tempus Blood RNA tubes. At every patch-test visit, the blood draw took place before the patch test was put on. To be eligible, patients had to be aged 18 to 70, diagnosed with alopecia and judged suitable for DPC therapy, while pregnant patients were excluded.

Library preparation employed RACE. Sequencing was performed on a NextSeq 500. Library preparation attached unique molecular identifiers to individual cDNA molecules for quantitative, reproducible TCR counting. The authors processed their data as follows. The median number of TCRs per sample was around 100,000, ranging from 23,224 to 690,600. The Decombinator software suite was used to annotate the V, J and CDR3 of the TCR reads. Every sample was subsampled to the same number of TCRs (28,000) for the PS versus PT1 abundance plots. Expanded TCRs were defined as absent before sensitization and observed at least eight times at the 2-week time point. TCRdb applied fastp at Q25 and MiXCR to the public reads, then kept only in-frame beta chains. One record per CDR3 amino acid sequence lists the most common genes and DNA. In this record, the V and J calls reflect TCRdb's handling and not the investigators' own analysis. This sample lists about 52,000 distinct CDR3 sequences; more than 9.5% were detected once. About 1.8% of the sample is in the top ten clones.

What the research found in general, with its limitations: Repeated subsampling changed both the strength of the expansion versus patch-test correlation and the threshold at which the correlation became significant. DPC sensitization did not change the number of TCRs with a frequency above 1 in 1000, and there was no evidence of changes in global repertoire structure. Alopecia, a presumed autoimmune disease, was present in all patients, so the immune response of the patients might differ from that of healthy individuals. Significantly more large CDR3 similarity clusters were formed by expanded TCRs than by pre-sensitization or healthy control sets, consistent with antigen-driven responses. The number of PT1 expanded TCRs positively correlated with patch test score, significant at thresholds 8, 16 and 32 but not 4.

The rearrangement joined TRBV29-1 to TRBJ1-1, with TRBD1 as a weak D call on 6 bases. This receptor was identified in a woman aged 40 to 50 with alopecia areata. Some clones in this sample may be carry-over from other donors' samples. Sequencing was performed on whole blood, taken in connection with sensitization to the hapten diphenylcyclopropenone (DPC). The CDR3: CSVGNLQGGTEAFF. The DNA sequence reads TGCAGCGTTGGAAACCTACAGGGCGGGACTGAAGCTTTCTTT.